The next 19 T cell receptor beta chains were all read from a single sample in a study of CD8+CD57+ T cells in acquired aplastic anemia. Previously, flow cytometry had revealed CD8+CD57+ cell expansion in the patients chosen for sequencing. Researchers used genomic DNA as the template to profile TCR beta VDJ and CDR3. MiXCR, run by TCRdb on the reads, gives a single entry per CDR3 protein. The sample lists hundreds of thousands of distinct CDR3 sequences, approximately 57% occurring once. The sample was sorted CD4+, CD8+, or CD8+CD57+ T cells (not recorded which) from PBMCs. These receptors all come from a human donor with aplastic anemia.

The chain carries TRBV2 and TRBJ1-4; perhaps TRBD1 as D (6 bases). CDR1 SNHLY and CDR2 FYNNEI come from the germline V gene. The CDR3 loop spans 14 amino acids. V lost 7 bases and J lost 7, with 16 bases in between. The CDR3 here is CASTEGGSTEKLFF. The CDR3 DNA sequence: TGTGCCAGCACCGAAGGGGGGAGTACTGAAAAACTGTTTTTT.

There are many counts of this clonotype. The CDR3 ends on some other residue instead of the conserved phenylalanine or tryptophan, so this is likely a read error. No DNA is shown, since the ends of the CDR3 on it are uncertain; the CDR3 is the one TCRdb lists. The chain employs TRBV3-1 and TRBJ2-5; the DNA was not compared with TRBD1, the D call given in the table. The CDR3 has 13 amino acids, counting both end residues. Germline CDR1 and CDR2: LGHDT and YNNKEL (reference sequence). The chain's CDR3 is CASSQGAQDRDYL.

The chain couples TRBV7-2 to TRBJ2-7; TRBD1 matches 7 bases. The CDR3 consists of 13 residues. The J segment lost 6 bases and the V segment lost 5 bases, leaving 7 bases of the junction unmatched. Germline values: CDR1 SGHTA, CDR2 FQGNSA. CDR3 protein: CASSQEQGREQYF. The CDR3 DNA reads TGTGCCAGCAGCCAAGAACAGGGGCGCGAGCAGTACTTC.

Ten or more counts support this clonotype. CDR3 region: CASSLGGGTGELFF. Here the CDR3 DNA reads TGTGCCAGCAGCTTAGGCGGGGGTACCGGGGAGCTGTTTTTT. The V gene is TRBV7-3, the J gene TRBJ2-2, with 7 bases aligning to TRBD2. The CDR3 spans 14 residues. The germline gives CDR1 SGHTA, CDR2 FQGTGA. V was pared by 2 bases and J by 5 bases, with 2 bases of the junction left unmatched.

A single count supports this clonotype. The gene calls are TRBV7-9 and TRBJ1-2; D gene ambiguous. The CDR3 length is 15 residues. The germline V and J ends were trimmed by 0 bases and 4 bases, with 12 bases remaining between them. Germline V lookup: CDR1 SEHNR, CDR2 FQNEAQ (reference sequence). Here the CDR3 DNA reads TGTGCCAGCAGCTTAGCCGGCGGGGAGGGCTATGGCTACACCTTC. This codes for CASSLAGGEGYGYTF. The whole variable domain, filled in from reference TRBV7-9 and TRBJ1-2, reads DTGVSQNPRHKITKRGQNVTFRCDPISEHNRLYWYRQTLGQGPEFLTYFQNEAQLEKSRLLSDRFSAERPKGSFSTLEIQRTEQGDSAMYLCASSLAGGEGYGYTFGSGTRLTVV.

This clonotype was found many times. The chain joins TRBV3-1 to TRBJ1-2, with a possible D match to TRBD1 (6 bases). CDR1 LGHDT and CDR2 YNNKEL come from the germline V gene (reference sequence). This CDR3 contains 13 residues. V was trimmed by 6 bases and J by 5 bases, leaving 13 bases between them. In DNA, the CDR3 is TGTGCCAGCAGTCCAGGGGTAGGATATGGCTACACCTTC. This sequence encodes CASSPGVGYGYTF.

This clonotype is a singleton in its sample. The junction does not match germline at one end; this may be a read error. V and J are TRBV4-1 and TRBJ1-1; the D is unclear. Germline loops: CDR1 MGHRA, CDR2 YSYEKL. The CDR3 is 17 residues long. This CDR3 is CASSQDPQTGSVTEVFF. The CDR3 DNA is TGCGCCAGCAGCCAAGACCCACAAACGGGGTCAGTCACTGAAGTTTTCTTT.

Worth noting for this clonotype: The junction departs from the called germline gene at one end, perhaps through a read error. CDR3 protein: CASSLGDNPYEQYF. The DNA for the CDR3 is TGCGCCAGCAGCTTGGGGGACAATCCCTACGAGCAGTACTTT. The genes are TRBV5-1 and TRBJ2-7; a weak D match, TRBD1 (6 bases). The CDR3 loop spans 14 amino acids. The germline V gene has CDR1 SGHRS and CDR2 YFSETQ.

The CDR3 here is CASSSGLAEITDTQYF. CDR3 in DNA: TGCGCCAGCAGCTCCGGACTAGCGGAGATCACAGATACGCAGTATTTT. This chain links TRBV5-1 with TRBJ2-3; 10 nucleotides line up with TRBD2. CDR3 length equals 16 residues. Per germline, CDR1 SGHRS and CDR2 YFSETQ. With 3 bases clipped from V and 2 bases from J, the junction kept 6 bases outside the gene matches. The full variable domain, completed using reference TRBV5-1 and TRBJ2-3, is KAGVTQTPRYLIKTRGQQVTLSCSPISGHRSVSWYQQTPGQGLQFLFEYFSETQRNKGNFPGRFSGRQFSNSRSEMNVSTLELGDSALYLCASSSGLAEITDTQYFGPGTRLTVL.

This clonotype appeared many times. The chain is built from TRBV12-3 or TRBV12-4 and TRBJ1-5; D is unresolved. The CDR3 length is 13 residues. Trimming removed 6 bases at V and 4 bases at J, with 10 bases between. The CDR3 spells CASSLLINQPQHF. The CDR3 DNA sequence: TGTGCCAGCAGCCTTCTAATTAATCAGCCCCAGCATTTT.

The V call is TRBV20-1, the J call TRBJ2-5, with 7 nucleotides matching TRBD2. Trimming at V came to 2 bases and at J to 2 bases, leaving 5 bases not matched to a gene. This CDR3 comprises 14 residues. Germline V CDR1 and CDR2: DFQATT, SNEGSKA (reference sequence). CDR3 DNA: TGCAGTGCTAGATCAGGACTAGAGCAAGAGACCCAGTACTTC. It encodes CSARSGLEQETQYF.

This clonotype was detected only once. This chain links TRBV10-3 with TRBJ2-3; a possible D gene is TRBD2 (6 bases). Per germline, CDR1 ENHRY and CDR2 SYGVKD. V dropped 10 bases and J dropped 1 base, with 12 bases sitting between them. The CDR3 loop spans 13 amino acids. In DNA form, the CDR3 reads TGTGCCACGATAGCGGCCGGCACAGATACGCAGTATTTT. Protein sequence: CATIAAGTDTQYF.

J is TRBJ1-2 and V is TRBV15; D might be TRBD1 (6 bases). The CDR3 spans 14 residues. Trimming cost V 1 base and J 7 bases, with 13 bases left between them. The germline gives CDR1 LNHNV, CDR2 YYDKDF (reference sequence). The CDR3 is CATSRVGTSTGYTF. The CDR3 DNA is TGTGCCACCAGCAGAGTCGGGACATCTACTGGCTACACCTTC.

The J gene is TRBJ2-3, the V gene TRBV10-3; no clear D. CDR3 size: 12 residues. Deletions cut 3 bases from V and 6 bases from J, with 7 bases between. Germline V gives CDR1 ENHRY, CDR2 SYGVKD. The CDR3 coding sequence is TGTGCCATCAGTGAAGGGTCCGATACGCAGTATTTT. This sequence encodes CAISEGSDTQYF.

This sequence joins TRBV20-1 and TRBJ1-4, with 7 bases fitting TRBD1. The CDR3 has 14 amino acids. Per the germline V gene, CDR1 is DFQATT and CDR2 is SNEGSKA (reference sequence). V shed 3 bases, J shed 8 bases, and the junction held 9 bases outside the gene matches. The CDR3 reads CSARSQTGNEKLFF. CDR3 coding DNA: TGCAGTGCTAGGAGTCAGACAGGGAACGAAAAACTGTTTTTT.

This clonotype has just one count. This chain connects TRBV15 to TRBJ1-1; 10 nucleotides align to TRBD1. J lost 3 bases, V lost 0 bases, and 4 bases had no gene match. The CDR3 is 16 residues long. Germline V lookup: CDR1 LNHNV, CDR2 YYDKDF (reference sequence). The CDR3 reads CATSRDMGQGYTEAFF. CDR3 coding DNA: TGTGCCACCAGCAGAGATATGGGACAGGGGTACACTGAAGCTTTCTTT. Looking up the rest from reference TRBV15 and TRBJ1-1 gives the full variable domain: DAMVIQNPRYQVTQFGKPVTLSCSQTLNHNVMYWYQQKSSQAPKLLFHYYDKDFNNEADTPDNFQSRRPNTSFCFLDIRSPGLGDTAMYLCATSRDMGQGYTEAFFGQGTRLTVV.

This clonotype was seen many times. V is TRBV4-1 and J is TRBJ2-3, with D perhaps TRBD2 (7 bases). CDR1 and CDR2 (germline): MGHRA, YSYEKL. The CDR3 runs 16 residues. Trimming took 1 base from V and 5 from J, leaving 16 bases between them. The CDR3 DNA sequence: TGCGCCAGCAGCCAAGGGGGGGCGGGAGTGGGAGATACGCAGTATTTT. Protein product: CASSQGGAGVGDTQYF.

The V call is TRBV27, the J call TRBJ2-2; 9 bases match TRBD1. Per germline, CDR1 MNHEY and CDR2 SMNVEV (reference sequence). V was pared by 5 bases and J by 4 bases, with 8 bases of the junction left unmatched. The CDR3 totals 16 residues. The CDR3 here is CASSARTGVTTGELFF. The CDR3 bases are TGTGCCAGCAGTGCCCGGACAGGGGTGACCACCGGGGAGCTGTTTTTT.

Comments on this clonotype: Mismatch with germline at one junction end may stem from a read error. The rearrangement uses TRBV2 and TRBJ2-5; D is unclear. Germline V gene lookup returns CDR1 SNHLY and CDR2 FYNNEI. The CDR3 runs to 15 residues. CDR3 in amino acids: CASSELVTVIFREFF. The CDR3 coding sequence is TGTGCCAGCAGTGAATTGGTTACTGTTATCTTTCGCGAGTTCTTC.